Presented here are 9 T cell receptor beta chains from one specimen sequenced in a study of early T cells in non-severe SARS-CoV-2 infection. TCRdb ran MiXCR on the 5' RACE reads and lists one entry per CDR3 protein. The sample has tens of thousands of distinct CDR3 sequences, roughly 12% seen once. The sequenced sample was whole blood. Receptor source: an adult who was a healthcare worker with PCR-confirmed SARS-CoV-2 infection or an uninfected control (not recorded which).

V gene TRBV7-2 combines with J gene TRBJ2-1, with D hard to call. The CDR3 runs 12 residues. CDR1 SGHTA and CDR2 FQGNSA come from the germline V gene. V was clipped by 5 bases and J by 8 bases, with 10 bases between them. The CDR3 protein is CASSTRVHEQFF. The DNA of the CDR3 is TGTGCCAGCAGCACCAGAGTCCATGAGCAGTTCTTC.

Many counts were recorded for this clonotype. The chain carries TRBV9 and TRBJ1-1, with D possibly being TRBD1 (6 bases). Germline CDR1 and CDR2: SGDLS and YYNGEE. With 5 bases removed from V and 4 bases from J, the gap between germline ends came to 21 bases. The CDR3 contains 16 residues. Here the CDR3 DNA reads TGTGCCAGCAGTACCCTCCGGGCGGGGGGGGCCACTGAAGCTTTCTTT. Its translation: CASSTLRAGGATEAFF.

This clonotype was counted ten times or more. V and J are TRBV30 and TRBJ2-1; unclear D gene. V was shortened by 3 bases and J by 7 bases, with 16 bases between the two germline ends. Germline-derived CDR1 and CDR2 are GTSNPN and SVGIG (reference sequence). The CDR3 is made up of 14 amino acids. CDR3 DNA: TGTGCCTGGAGACCCGGCGGTTGGTCGAATGAGCAGTTCTTC. Its translation is CAWRPGGWSNEQFF.

The chain recombines TRBV29-1 with TRBJ2-2, with unresolved D. The germline gives CDR1 SQVTM, CDR2 ANQGSEA. The V end was cut by 8 bases, the J end by 1 base, with 8 bases between. This CDR3 spans 12 amino acids. CDR3 DNA sequence: TGCAGCTCTTCGGGGAACACCGGGGAGCTGTTTTTT. Protein sequence: CSSSGNTGELFF.

J is TRBJ2-1 and V is TRBV7-6; D uncertain. The V end was cut by 1 base, the J end by 2 bases, with 9 bases between. CDR1 is SGHVS and CDR2 is FNYEAQ in the germline V gene. The CDR3 totals 15 residues. CDR3 sequence (DNA): TGTGCCAGCAGCTTAGAGACATCCACCTACAATGAGCAGTTCTTC. Translating it yields CASSLETSTYNEQFF.

As for this clonotype: A clone one base away is much larger, so this may be a read error. This chain links TRBV28 with TRBJ2-2, with D possibly being TRBD1 or TRBD2 (6 bases each). Germline V gene lookup returns CDR1 MDHEN and CDR2 SYDVKM. The CDR3 sequence is 15 residues long. CDR3 DNA sequence: TGTGCCAGCCGACAGGCGGGAACGAACACCGGGGTGCTGTTTTTT. It is translated as CASRQAGTNTGVLFF.

This clonotype has just a few counts. CDR3 sequence (DNA): TGTGCCAGAAGCTTGGGCAGCAATCAGCCCCAGCATTTT. This sequence encodes CARSLGSNQPQHF. The chain uses TRBV5-3 and TRBJ1-5, with unresolved D. TRBV5-3 is marked as an open reading frame, function uncertain. This CDR3 comprises 13 residues. Trimming removed 0 bases at V and 1 base at J, with 2 bases between.

This clonotype was counted ten times or more. CDR3 nucleotides: TGTGCCAGCAGCCCCACTGTCCTATCCCACGAGCAGTACTTC. It codes for CASSPTVLSHEQYF. This sequence joins TRBV9 and TRBJ2-7; D call uncertain. Trimming removed 4 bases from V and 5 bases from J, with 16 bases in between. The CDR3 has 14 amino acids. Germline values: CDR1 SGDLS, CDR2 YYNGEE.

This clonotype appeared many times. This chain connects TRBV6-4 to TRBJ2-5, with D perhaps TRBD2 (5 bases). Germline V CDR1 and CDR2: MRHNA, SNTAGT. This CDR3 has 13 amino acids. V lost 0 bases, J lost 3 bases, and 5 bases lay in between. The chain's CDR3 is CASSDSREETQYF. DNA of the CDR3: TGTGCCAGCAGTGACTCGAGGGAAGAGACCCAGTACTTC.